This T cell receptor beta chain was sequenced for a study of T cells in Graves' hyperthyroidism and ophthalmopathy. The sample holds a few counts of this clonotype. Amplified TCR beta CDR3 regions came from RNA transcripts. The HTBI primer set was used in a first-round RT-PCR of the TCR CDR3. TCRdb recomputed calls from the multiplex PCR reads with MiXCR, one row per CDR3 protein. Among under 350,000 distinct CDR3 sequences listed, 21% were seen once. Germline V gene data show CDR1 as DFQATT and CDR2 as SNEGSKA (reference sequence). J was trimmed by 4 bases and V by 0 bases; bases with no gene match: 10. CDR3 size: 17 residues. The study enrolled patients aged 18 to 65 with newly diagnosed hyperthyroidism of under 2 months' duration. Isolation of PBMCs was performed on about 10 ml fresh peripheral blood.

The chain has TRBV20-1 and TRBJ2-1, with TRBD2 matching over 9 bases. This TCR was recovered from a woman aged 45-59 years with Graves' hyperthyroidism. The specimen was blood. The CDR3 loop reads CSARESGRPLTYNEQFF. The CDR3 DNA sequence: TGCAGTGCTAGAGAAAGCGGGAGGCCCCTTACTTACAATGAGCAGTTCTTC.